The 2 T cell receptor beta chains in this list originate from one sample, sequenced in a study of early stage breast cancer tumors. TCRdb's table, derived via immunoSEQ multiplex PCR, lists solely in-frame clones and lacks some. The table has about 28,000 clones, roughly 81% seen once; the top ten hold 4.7%. Sequenced sample: blood. These receptors were obtained from a person in their forties with breast cancer.

V and J are TRBV27 and TRBJ2-7, with a tentative D call TRBD2 (6 bases). Trimming cost V 4 bases and J 4 bases, with 20 bases left between them. CDR3 length equals 16 residues. In germline, CDR1 is MNHEY, CDR2 SMNVEV (reference sequence). The CDR3 sequence is CASSSITQGLEYEQYF. The DNA of the CDR3 is TGTGCCAGCAGTTCCATTACCCAGGGACTGGAATACGAGCAGTACTTC.

This clone was observed a handful of times. The chain combines TRBV12-5 with TRBJ2-1; D is possibly TRBD1 or TRBD2 (5 bases each). Trimming shortened V by 6 bases and J by 0 bases, and 15 bases separated the two germline ends. The CDR3 has 16 amino acids. CDR1 and CDR2 from the germline V gene are LGHNT and FRNRAP. CDR3 DNA: TGTGCTAGTGGAGGGGACCGACTGAGCTCCTACAATGAGCAGTTCTTC. Its protein is CASGGDRLSSYNEQFF.